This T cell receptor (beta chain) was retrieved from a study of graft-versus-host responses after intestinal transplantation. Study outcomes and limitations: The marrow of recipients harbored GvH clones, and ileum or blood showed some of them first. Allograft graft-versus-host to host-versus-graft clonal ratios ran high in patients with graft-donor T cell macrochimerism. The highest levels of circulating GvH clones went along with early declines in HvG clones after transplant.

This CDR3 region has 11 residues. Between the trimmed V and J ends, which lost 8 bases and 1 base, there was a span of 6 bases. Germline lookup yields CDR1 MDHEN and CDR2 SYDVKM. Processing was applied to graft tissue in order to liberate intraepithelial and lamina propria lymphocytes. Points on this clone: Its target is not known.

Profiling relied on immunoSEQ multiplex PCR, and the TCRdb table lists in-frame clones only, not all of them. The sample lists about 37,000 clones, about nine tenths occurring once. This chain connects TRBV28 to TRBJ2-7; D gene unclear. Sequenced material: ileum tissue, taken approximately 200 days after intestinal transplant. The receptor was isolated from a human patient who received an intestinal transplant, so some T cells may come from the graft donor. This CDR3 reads CASWGSYEQYF. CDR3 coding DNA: TGTGCCAGCTGGGGTTCCTACGAGCAGTACTTC. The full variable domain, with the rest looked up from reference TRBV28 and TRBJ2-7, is DVKVTQSSRYLVKRTGEKVFLECVQDMDHENMFWYRQDPGLGLRLIYFSYDVKMKEKGDIPEGYSVSREKKERFSLILESASTNQTSMYLCASWGSYEQYFGPGTRLTVT.